Listed below are T cell receptor beta chains from one sample, sequenced in a study of T cell responses to AZD1222 COVID-19 vaccine. Assay: immunoSEQ multiplex PCR; the TCRdb copy retains only in-frame clones and omits some. The table records under 100,000 clones, about 92% of them present only once. The sequences come from peripheral blood, collected on day 0 of MenACWY control vaccination. The receptors were gathered from an adult in good health. Both conserved end residues are part of each CDR3. Fields, in order: J gene, D gene, V gene, clone size, CDR3 protein, CDR3 DNA. D genes are given only for firm matches. Clone size is stated in some rows and not others, as once, few, many or a class when expanded.

TRBJ1-1 - TRBV6-5 - CASMDMGGTEAFF TGTGCCAGCATGGACATGGGGGGAACTGAAGCTTTCTTT
TRBJ2-1 - TRBV6-6 - CASSPEQRYIVNEQFF TGTGCCAGCAGCCCCGAGCAGCGATACATCGTGAATGAGCAGTTCTTC
TRBJ2-7 TRBD2 TRBV5-6 - CASSLFGGGSYEQYF TGTGCCAGCAGCTTGTTCGGGGGAGGGTCCTACGAGCAGTACTTC
TRBJ2-5 - TRBV7-2 - CASSLAGGLQETQYF TGTGCCAGCAGCTTAGCGGGGGGCTTACAAGAGACCCAGTACTTC
TRBJ1-4 TRBD1 TRBV28 - CASSLKQGGATNEKLFF TGTGCCAGCAGTTTGAAACAGGGGGGGGCAACTAATGAAAAACTGTTTTTT
TRBJ1-6 - TRBV27 once CASSLDGGYSPLHF TGTGCCAGCAGTCTAGATGGGGGTTATTCACCCCTCCACTTT
TRBJ2-7 TRBD1 TRBV5-1 - CASSPRTGEWEQYF TGCGCCAGCAGCCCTCGGACAGGGGAGTGGGAGCAGTACTTC
TRBJ1-3 TRBD1 TRBV5-1 - CASSLQGPSSGNTIYF TGCGCCAGCAGCTTACAGGGGCCTAGCTCTGGAAACACCATATATTTT
TRBJ2-3 TRBD2 TRBV10-3 - CAISDGTSGASTDTQYF TGTGCCATCAGTGATGGGACTAGCGGGGCGAGCACAGATACGCAGTATTTT
TRBJ2-2 - TRBV28 - CASSFISGNTGELFF TGTGCCAGCAGTTTTATTTCAGGGAACACCGGGGAGCTGTTTTTT
TRBJ1-4 TRBD1 TRBV19 - CASSILGTGNEKLFF TGTGCCAGTAGTATACTAGGGACAGGGAATGAAAAACTGTTTTTT
TRBJ2-1 TRBD1 TRBV25-1 once CASSSGGEQHKRQFF TGTGCCAGCAGCTCAGGGGGTGAACAGCACAAGCGGCAGTTCTTC
TRBJ2-5 TRBD1 TRBV12-5 - CASGLTRQGHQETQYF TGTGCTAGTGGTTTGACCCGACAGGGCCACCAAGAGACCCAGTACTTC
TRBJ2-2 TRBD2 TRBV28 - CASSSAAGRVTGELFF TGTGCCAGCAGTTCCGCAGCGGGAAGGGTAACCGGGGAGCTGTTTTTT
TRBJ1-1 TRBD1 TRBV12-3/TRBV12-4 - CASSLSRDSKAFF TGTGCCAGCAGTTTATCCCGGGACAGCAAGGCTTTCTTT
TRBJ2-1 TRBD2 TRBV14 - CASSRGTSGNEQFF TGTGCCAGCAGCCGGGGGACTAGCGGGAATGAGCAGTTCTTC
TRBJ2-1 - TRBV11-1 - CASTGTQRQFF TGTGCCAGCACCGGGACTCAGCGGCAGTTCTTC
TRBJ1-1 TRBD1 TRBV5-1 - CASSLFTGQGVKETEAFF TGCGCCAGCAGCTTGTTTACGGGACAGGGGGTGAAGGAGACTGAAGCTTTCTTT
TRBJ2-7 - TRBV14 - CASSQAGYEQYF TGTGCCAGCAGCCAAGCGGGGTACGAGCAGTACTTC
TRBJ1-1 - TRBV12-3/TRBV12-4 once CASSTDPNTEAFF TGTGCCAGCAGTACCGACCCAAACACTGAAGCTTTCTTT
TRBJ2-1 - TRBV9 - CASSQSPQTRPNEQFF TGTGCCAGCAGCCAATCACCCCAGACGCGCCCCAATGAGCAGTTCTTC
TRBJ1-1 - TRBV29-1 - CSAIGGNTEAFF TGCAGCGCGATAGGGGGGAACACTGAAGCTTTCTTT
TRBJ2-4 - TRBV12-2 - CASRLVGREAKNIQYF TGTGCAAGTCGCTTAGTAGGCCGCGAAGCCAAAAACATTCAGTACTTC
TRBJ2-2 TRBD2 TRBV5-1 - CASTPLAGPGELFF TGCGCCAGCACCCCTCTAGCGGGACCCGGGGAGCTGTTTTTT